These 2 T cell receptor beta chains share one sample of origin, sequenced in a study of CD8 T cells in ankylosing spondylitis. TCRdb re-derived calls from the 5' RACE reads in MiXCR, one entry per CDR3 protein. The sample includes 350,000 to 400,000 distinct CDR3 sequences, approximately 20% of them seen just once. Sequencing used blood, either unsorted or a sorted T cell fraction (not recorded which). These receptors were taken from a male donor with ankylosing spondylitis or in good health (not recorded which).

CDR3 loop: CASSLGTLWGEQYF. The CDR3 nucleotides read TGTGCCAGCAGCTTAGGGACCCTTTGGGGGGAGCAGTACTTC. The J gene is TRBJ2-7, the V gene TRBV11-2; D possibly uses TRBD1 or TRBD2 (5 bases each). This CDR3 region has 14 residues. The V end lost 1 base, the J end lost 7 bases, and 14 bases lay between the germline ends. The V gene's germline CDR1 is SGHAT and CDR2 FQNNGV.

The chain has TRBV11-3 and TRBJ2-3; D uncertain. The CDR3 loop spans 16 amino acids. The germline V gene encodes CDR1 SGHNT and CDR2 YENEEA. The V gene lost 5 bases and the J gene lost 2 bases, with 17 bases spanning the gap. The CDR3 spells CASSPGGSSYTDTQYF. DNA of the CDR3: TGTGCCAGCAGCCCAGGCGGTAGCTCCTACACAGATACGCAGTATTTT.